The rows below give T cell receptor beta chains drawn from one sample of a study of T cell responses to AZD1222 COVID-19 vaccine. Measured with immunoSEQ multiplex PCR; TCRdb has only the in-frame clones, and not every one. The sample yields under 150,000 clones, roughly 91% seen once. This material consisted of peripheral blood, taken on day 0 of AZD1222 vaccination. Source of these receptors: an adult in good health. Each CDR3 is given without its conserved first and last residue. The order of the fields is clone size, V gene, J gene, CDR3 protein. Expanded clones are given a class, and other clones once, few, many or no size at all.

-	TRBV6-5	TRBJ2-7	ASRGTSGTYYEQY
-	TRBV4-3	TRBJ2-3	ASSQEMTPRFTDTQY
once	TRBV12-3/TRBV12-4	TRBJ1-6	ASSLGDRPLH
once	TRBV2	TRBJ1-5	ASNRDGNSNQPQH
-	TRBV21-1	TRBJ2-3	ASSTPAGPLRLAGPASTDTQY
-	TRBV6-5	TRBJ1-5	ASILVANQPQH
few	TRBV6-5	TRBJ2-2	ASSRTMAGELF
once	TRBV19	TRBJ1-5	ASSGARNQPQH
-	TRBV5-4	TRBJ1-6	ASSSAGALPHSPLH
-	TRBV7-9	TRBJ1-2	ASGGYGGYT
-	TRBV15	TRBJ1-2	ATSSGDRDYGYT
once	TRBV6-5	TRBJ2-5	ASGAETQY
-	TRBV2	TRBJ2-5	ASSERSGHGRGAGVWETQY
-	TRBV12-3/TRBV12-4	TRBJ2-7	ASSTDGYEQY
-	TRBV9	TRBJ2-7	ASSPKWRDSYEQY
-	TRBV10-3	TRBJ2-1	AISPGGQSHNEQF
once	TRBV7-2	TRBJ1-1	ASSQGWNTEAF
-	TRBV19	TRBJ2-7	ASSMSQRAGYEQY
-	TRBV3-1/TRBV3-2	TRBJ2-7	ASSPYLNEQY
-	TRBV14	TRBJ1-1	ASSQAPFVAEAF
-	TRBV2	TRBJ1-3	ASSRDPGSGNTIY